Listed here is a single TCR beta chain. The data are from a study of blood T cell repertoires in COVID-19. Per the study methods: Reference gene primer amplification gave estimated nucleated cell counts. This table comes from immunoSEQ multiplex PCR, and its TCRdb copy is limited to in-frame clones, with some not included. V and J calls and clone size are given by that table; D and trimming were obtained from the DNA. Counted here are about 260,000 clones, 75% to 90% occurring once; the ten biggest clones make up about 1.4%. Sample: peripheral blood. This receptor was identified in a woman aged 40 to 50 who had recovered from COVID-19.

The DNA for the CDR3 is TGTGCCAGCAGTTTTAAGAGGGTTCCTAACTATGGCTACACCTTC. Translating gives CASSFKRVPNYGYTF. This sequence joins TRBV27 and TRBJ1-2; D gene unclear. This CDR3 is built from 15 residues. From germline, CDR1 is MNHEY and CDR2 SMNVEV (reference sequence). V lost 3 bases, J lost 0 bases, and 11 bases lay in between.